Each of the 19 T cell receptor beta chains below was sequenced from the same sample in a study of blood T cell repertoires in COVID-19. Measured with immunoSEQ multiplex PCR; TCRdb has only the in-frame clones, and not every one. The table shows over 85,000 clones, with just under 85% occurring only once. Sequenced sample: peripheral blood. The receptors come from a man aged 40-50 years with active or convalescent COVID-19.

The chain recombines TRBV6-5 with TRBJ1-3; D gene ambiguous. Germline V lookup: CDR1 MNHEY, CDR2 SVGAGI. Deletions cut 6 bases from V and 1 base from J, with 10 bases between. This CDR3 is 14 amino acids long. CDR3 DNA sequence: TGTGCCAGCAGGACCCCGGGGTCTGGAAACACCATATATTTT. It specifies CASRTPGSGNTIYF.

The J gene is TRBJ2-7, the V gene TRBV11-2; D may be TRBD2 (6 bases). The CDR3 sequence is 15 residues long. V was cut by 0 bases and J by 3 bases, with 12 bases left in between. The germline gives CDR1 SGHAT, CDR2 FQNNGV. The CDR3 DNA follows: TGTGCCAGCAGCTTAGAGGGTATGGGGGGCTACGAGCAGTACTTC. It yields the protein CASSLEGMGGYEQYF.

This clone was seen a handful of times. CDR3 sequence reads: CASHPNYLLGQGLTGELFF. The CDR3 region has the DNA TGTGCCAGCCACCCCAACTATCTATTGGGACAGGGATTGACCGGGGAGCTGTTTTTT. The chain combines TRBV7-9 with TRBJ2-2; 9 bases fit TRBD1. CDR1 is SEHNR, CDR2 FQNEAQ, per germline (reference sequence). Trimming removed 8 bases from V and 5 bases from J; junction bases left unmatched: 21. This CDR3 comprises 19 residues.

This clone was seen only once. This chain uses TRBV11-1 with TRBJ2-2, with 10 bases matching TRBD2. Looked up from germline, CDR1 is SGHAT and CDR2 is FQDESV (reference sequence). CDR3 length equals 16 residues. J gave up 1 base and V 1 base, and 0 bases lay outside the gene matches. DNA for the CDR3: TGTGCCAGCAGCTTAGGACTAGCGGGGAACACCGGGGAGCTGTTTTTT. Its protein product is CASSLGLAGNTGELFF.

The chain employs TRBV18 and TRBJ1-3, with 10 positions matching TRBD1. The CDR3 is 15 residues long. Germline CDR1 KGHSH, CDR2 LQKENI. V lost 5 bases and J lost 6; bases outside the gene matches: 7. In DNA form, the CDR3 reads TGTGCCAGCTCATCAAAAGGGACAGGGGAAAACACCATATATTTT. This encodes CASSSKGTGENTIYF.

The chain recombines TRBV10-3 with TRBJ1-5; 8 bases agree with TRBD1. The CDR3 consists of 14 residues. Germline trimming cut 8 bases from V and 5 bases from J; bases unmatched to any gene: 8. Germline V lookup: CDR1 ENHRY, CDR2 SYGVKD. CDR3 protein: CAIDDGQGDQPQHF. The CDR3, as DNA: TGTGCCATCGACGACGGACAGGGAGATCAGCCCCAGCATTTT.

This sequence joins TRBV25-1 and TRBJ1-3; D call uncertain. With 4 bases removed from V and 2 bases from J, the gap between germline ends came to 9 bases. Germline V lookup: CDR1 MGHDK, CDR2 SYGVNS. This CDR3 spans 14 amino acids. The chain's CDR3 is CASSGSGTGNTIYF. The DNA of the CDR3 is TGTGCCAGCAGTGGGTCCGGGACTGGAAACACCATATATTTT.

The rearrangement links TRBV10-1 to TRBJ2-6; 9 nucleotides match TRBD1. In germline, CDR1 is WNHNN, CDR2 SYGVQD (reference sequence). This CDR3 region has 16 residues. The trim removed 5 bases at V and 4 bases at J, leaving 6 bases unmatched. CDR3 nucleotide sequence: TGCGCCAGCAGTCCCGGGACAGGGTCCGGGGCCAACGTCCTGACTTTC. Protein product: CASSPGTGSGANVLTF.

The J gene is TRBJ1-4, the V gene TRBV28, with D possibly matching TRBD1 (5 bases). Germline V gene sequence: CDR1 MDHEN, CDR2 SYDVKM. The V gene lost 2 bases and the J gene lost 4 bases, with 8 bases spanning the gap. CDR3 size: 14 residues. CDR3 coding DNA: TGTGCCAGCAGTTTAGGGGGACTTAATGAAAAACTGTTTTTT. Amino acids: CASSLGGLNEKLFF.

The CDR3 sequence: CASSFGTANTEAFF. In nucleotides, the CDR3 is TGTGCCAGCAGCTTTGGGACAGCCAACACTGAAGCTTTCTTT. The V call is TRBV7-9, the J call TRBJ1-1, with TRBD1 matching over 7 bases. The CDR3 has 14 amino acids. Per germline, CDR1 SEHNR and CDR2 FQNEAQ (reference sequence). Germline trimming cut 3 bases from V and 2 bases from J; bases unmatched to any gene: 3.

The chain joins TRBV5-1 to TRBJ1-1, with D hard to call. The germline CDR1 and CDR2 sequences are SGHRS and YFSETQ. The V gene lost 0 bases and the J gene lost 7 bases, with 13 bases spanning the gap. This CDR3 region has 14 residues. CDR3 amino acids: CASSLGVRKIEAFF. Here the CDR3 DNA reads TGCGCCAGCAGCTTGGGTGTCAGAAAGATTGAAGCTTTCTTT.

The chain couples TRBV18 to TRBJ2-1; D might be TRBD1 (6 bases). Trimming took 2 bases from V and 0 from J, leaving 14 bases between them. Per the germline V gene, CDR1 is KGHSH and CDR2 is LQKENI. The CDR3 totals 17 residues. CDR3 amino acids: CASSPGGHFTSYNEQFF. CDR3 DNA: TGTGCCAGCTCACCAGGGGGACACTTTACCTCCTACAATGAGCAGTTCTTC.

The CDR3 coding sequence is TGTGCCACTCATCTCGGTACGAAAGTGATTAGCAATCAGCCCCAGCATTTT. Protein sequence: CATHLGTKVISNQPQHF. The chain carries TRBV21-1 and TRBJ1-5. TRBV21-1 is a pseudogene locus. The CDR3 loop spans 17 amino acids.

This clone was detected once. The CDR3 sequence is CASSRGVRNEQFF. The DNA of the CDR3 is TGTGCCAGCAGCAGGGGGGTTCGGAATGAGCAGTTCTTC. V usage is TRBV2 and J usage is TRBJ2-1; possible D gene TRBD1, 7 bases. This CDR3 spans 13 amino acids. Germline lookup yields CDR1 SNHLY and CDR2 FYNNEI. V was pared by 6 bases and J by 7 bases, with 13 bases between.

CDR3 in amino acids: CASSESGFGTGGDTQYF. In DNA, the CDR3 is TGTGCCAGCAGTGAATCAGGTTTTGGGACAGGTGGAGATACGCAGTATTTT. J is TRBJ2-3 and V is TRBV6-1; 8 bases are a match to TRBD1. CDR3 length equals 17 residues. V lost 2 bases, J lost 5 bases, and 12 bases stayed unmatched. CDR1 and CDR2 (germline): MNHNS, SASEGT.

This chain connects TRBV2 to TRBJ1-5, with unresolved D. V lost 1 base and J lost 3, with 10 bases in between. Germline V gene data show CDR1 as SNHLY and CDR2 as FYNNEI. This CDR3 is built from 15 residues. CDR3 sequence reads: CASSEGATLNQPQHF. CDR3 coding DNA: TGTGCCAGCAGTGAAGGGGCGACACTCAATCAGCCCCAGCATTTT. The complete variable domain, with remaining parts taken from reference TRBV2 and TRBJ1-5, reads EPEVTQTPSHQVTQMGQEVILRCVPISNHLYFYWYRQILGQKVEFLVSFYNNEISEKSEIFDDQFSVERPDGSNFTLKIRSTKLEDSAMYFCASSEGATLNQPQHFGDGTRLSIL.

The V gene is TRBV5-4, the J gene TRBJ1-4, with D unclear. The CDR3 covers 11 residues. CDR1 SGHNT and CDR2 YYREEE come from the germline V gene (reference sequence). Trimming removed 4 bases from V and 8 bases from J, with 6 bases in between. The chain's CDR3 is CASSVSEKLFF. In DNA, the CDR3 is TGTGCCAGCAGCGTTAGCGAAAAACTGTTTTTT.

This clone was recorded once. The rearrangement joins TRBV4-3 to TRBJ1-3; possible D gene TRBD1, 6 bases. The germline V and J ends were trimmed by 1 base and 0 bases, with 10 bases remaining between them. The CDR3 has 16 amino acids. Germline CDR1 is LGHNA and CDR2 is YSLEER. CDR3 in amino acids: CASSQVGGISGNTIYF. The CDR3 nucleotides are TGCGCCAGCAGCCAAGTAGGGGGAATCTCTGGAAACACCATATATTTT.

This clone occurred a few times. The rearrangement joins TRBV9 to TRBJ2-5; TRBD2 agrees at 7 bases. The germline gives CDR1 SGDLS, CDR2 YYNGEE. Trimming at V came to 4 bases and at J to 1 base, leaving 4 bases not matched to a gene. The CDR3 contains 14 residues. Here the CDR3 DNA reads TGTGCCAGCAGCCGGGGGGAAGCCCAAGAGACCCAGTACTTC. This codes for CASSRGEAQETQYF.